The rows below give T cell receptor beta chains drawn from one sample of a study of blood T cell repertoires in COVID-19. The data were produced by immunoSEQ multiplex PCR, yet TCRdb's version contains in-frame clones alone and is incomplete. The table shows under 200,000 clones, with 83% occurring only once. Sequenced sample: peripheral blood. Receptor source: a woman aged 80 or over with acute or convalescent COVID-19. The CDR3 runs from the conserved cysteine through the conserved F or W. The D gene is left open where the match is weak. For some rows the clone size is stated as once, few or many, or as a class when expanded; others skip it.

clone_size,d_call,v_call,j_call,cdr3_nt,cdr3_aa
once,TRBD1,TRBV19,TRBJ2-2,TGTGCCAGTAGGGAACAGGGGGCGGCCGGGGAGCTGTTTTTT,CASREQGAAGELFF
.,.,TRBV24-1,TRBJ1-5,TGTGCCACCAGTGAGGGCGGGCGGGTTAGCAATCAGCCCCAGCATTTT,CATSEGGRVSNQPQHF
.,.,TRBV25-1,TRBJ2-3,TGTGCCAGCAGTGAGCGGGGAAAAGGACGCACAGATACGCAGTATTTT,CASSERGKGRTDTQYF
.,.,TRBV19,TRBJ1-5,TGTGCCAGTAGTATTTGGACAGATAGCAATCAGCCCCAGCATTTT,CASSIWTDSNQPQHF
.,.,TRBV4-3,TRBJ1-4,TGCGCCAGCAGCCTTCGGGTCTCGAATGAAAAACTGTTTTTT,CASSLRVSNEKLFF
.,TRBD2,TRBV10-3,TRBJ2-5,TGTGCCATCAGGGGGACTAGCGGTGGCGAGACCCAGTACTTC,CAIRGTSGGETQYF
few,.,TRBV7-2,TRBJ1-2,TGTGCCAGCAGCTTCCGGGGGAGGGTAGGCTACACCTTC,CASSFRGRVGYTF
once,.,TRBV4-3,TRBJ2-2,TGCGCCAGCAGCCAAGATTTGGGGCGCGGGAACACCGGGGAGCTGTTTTTT,CASSQDLGRGNTGELFF
.,.,TRBV15,TRBJ1-3,TGTGCCACCAGCAGAGATAATGCAGGCCCTGGAAACACCATATATTTT,CATSRDNAGPGNTIYF
.,.,TRBV6-5,TRBJ1-1,TGTGCCAGCAGTTTCCGCGGGGTGGGCGGCCTGAGAGCTTTCTTT,CASSFRGVGGLRAFF
.,TRBD1,TRBV7-3,TRBJ2-7,TGTGCCAGCAGCGTACCGGGACAGGGTACCTACGAGCAGTACTTC,CASSVPGQGTYEQYF
.,TRBD2,TRBV5-6,TRBJ2-3,TGTGCCAGCAGCCGTCGCGGGGGGTGGTCAGATACGCAGTATTTT,CASSRRGGWSDTQYF
.,TRBD1,TRBV28,TRBJ2-7,TGTGCCAGTCGACAGGGACCCTACGAGCAGTACTTC,CASRQGPYEQYF
.,.,TRBV11-3,TRBJ1-1,TGTGCCAGCAGCTTAGATCCGACACCTAACACTGAAGCTTTCTTT,CASSLDPTPNTEAFF
.,.,TRBV3-1/TRBV3-2,TRBJ1-5,TGTGCCAGCAGCCAAGCAGGGGCTCATCAGCCCCAGCATTTT,CASSQAGAHQPQHF
.,.,TRBV7-8,TRBJ1-6,TGTGCCAGCAGCCGAACCGGTGACAGCAGCCTCCACTTT,CASSRTGDSSLHF
few,.,TRBV7-2,TRBJ2-1,TGTGCCAGCAGTCGGGGGGCCTTAAATGAGCAGTTCTTC,CASSRGALNEQFF
.,TRBD1,TRBV6-5,TRBJ2-7,TGTGCCAGCAGTTCGGGACAGGGCTACGAGCAGTACTTC,CASSSGQGYEQYF
.,TRBD2,TRBV5-5,TRBJ2-7,TGTGCCAGCAGCCCGCTAACTAGCGGGGGGCCCACACCCTACGAGCAGTACTTC,CASSPLTSGGPTPYEQYF
.,.,TRBV19,TRBJ2-2,TGTGCCAGTAAGCGGCAATCCTGGGACACCGGGGAGCTGTTTTTT,CASKRQSWDTGELFF
.,TRBD2,TRBV7-2,TRBJ2-3,TGTGCCAGCAGCGCTCAAGGGACTAGCGGCACAGATACGCAGTATTTT,CASSAQGTSGTDTQYF
.,.,TRBV12-3/TRBV12-4,TRBJ2-5,TGTGCCAGCAGACTCAATCTTGAGACCCAGTACTTC,CASRLNLETQYF
.,.,TRBV27,TRBJ2-3,TGTGCCAGCAGTTTATCGATCGGAGTTTTTGGTCGCACAGATACGCAGTATTTT,CASSLSIGVFGRTDTQYF
.,TRBD2,TRBV7-2,TRBJ2-7,TGTGCCAGCAGTTCCCGGGGAGGGATCTACGAGCAGTACTTC,CASSSRGGIYEQYF
.,TRBD2,TRBV28,TRBJ2-2,TGTGCCAGCCATAAGATTGGCAGTCACACACTAGCGGGGGGTTTGAACACCGGGGAGCTGTTTTTT,CASHKIGSHTLAGGLNTGELFF
few,TRBD2,TRBV9,TRBJ2-2,TGTGCCAGCAGCGGCGGGACTAGCGGGAGAAGCGGGGAGCTGTTTTTT,CASSGGTSGRSGELFF
.,TRBD2,TRBV19,TRBJ2-2,TGTGCCAGTAGTAAAGGAAGGACTAGCTTGGGCACCGGGGAGCTGTTTTTT,CASSKGRTSLGTGELFF
.,.,TRBV3-1/TRBV3-2,TRBJ2-1,TGTGCCAGCAGCCAAGTAAGGGGTTTCGGCAATTACAATGAGCAGTTCTTC,CASSQVRGFGNYNEQFF
.,TRBD1,TRBV12-3/TRBV12-4,TRBJ1-1,TGTGCCAGCAGTCGACAGTTTTACAGGGGAGCTTTCTTT,CASSRQFYRGAFF
.,TRBD1,TRBV18,TRBJ2-5,TGTGCCAGCTCGCCAGGACAGGGGCAAGAGACCCAGTACTTC,CASSPGQGQETQYF
few,.,TRBV5-4,TRBJ2-7,TGTGCCAGCAGCAATTGGGGGGTTGGCGAGCAGTACTTC,CASSNWGVGEQYF
.,.,TRBV18,TRBJ2-2,TGTGCCAGCTCACCACAAGGAGCTGGTACCGGGGAGCTGTTTTTT,CASSPQGAGTGELFF
.,.,TRBV6-2/TRBV6-3,TRBJ2-2,TGTGCCAGCAGCCAAACAGGGCTGGGGACCGGGGAGCTGTTTTTT,CASSQTGLGTGELFF
few,TRBD1,TRBV19,TRBJ1-1,TGTGCCAGTAGTACCGGGACAGATCAAAACACTGAAGCTTTCTTT,CASSTGTDQNTEAFF
.,.,TRBV5-1,TRBJ2-1,TGCGCCAGCAGCTTGGGGCAGGGTTACAATGAGCAGTTCTTC,CASSLGQGYNEQFF
.,TRBD1,TRBV6-5,TRBJ1-3,TGTGCCAGCAGGACCACAGGGGTCGGAAACACCATATATTTT,CASRTTGVGNTIYF
.,.,TRBV25-1,TRBJ1-5,TGTGCCAGCAGTGAAACGGGCGGTGGAGGGCCCCAGCATTTT,CASSETGGGGPQHF
.,TRBD1,TRBV28,TRBJ2-1,TGTGCCAGCAGTTTATTGACAGGGTCCTACAATGAGCAGTTCTTC,CASSLLTGSYNEQFF
.,TRBD1,TRBV28,TRBJ1-1,TGTGCCAGCAGAGGGACAGGGGAGTACACTGAAGCTTTCTTT,CASRGTGEYTEAFF
.,.,TRBV20-1,TRBJ2-5,TGCAGTGCCAGTTACGGAGGGGGCGCGGAGACCCAGTACTTC,CSASYGGGAETQYF
.,.,TRBV15,TRBJ1-5,TGTGCCACCAGCAGAGATCGGAGCGATAGCAATCAGCCCCAGCATTTT,CATSRDRSDSNQPQHF
.,TRBD2,TRBV6-6,TRBJ2-7,TGTGCCAGCATCCATGGGGGAGGGAACTACGAGCAGTACTTC,CASIHGGGNYEQYF
few,TRBD1,TRBV14,TRBJ1-4,TGTGCCAGCAGCCAAGATCGAGACAGGGGAAGCGAAAAACTGTTTTTT,CASSQDRDRGSEKLFF
.,.,TRBV2,TRBJ2-2,TGTGCCAGCAGTGATGACAGTACGAACACCGGGGAGCTGTTTTTT,CASSDDSTNTGELFF
once,.,TRBV30,TRBJ1-5,TGTGCCTGGAGCCGGTCGGGGGGCTATCAGCCCCAGCATTTT,CAWSRSGGYQPQHF